This T cell receptor beta chain comes out of a study of shared clonotypes between healthy human individuals. Study context: Plates per donor: three CD4 naive, three CD4 memory, two CD8 naive, one CD8 memory.

This CDR3 region has 14 residues. J was trimmed by 4 bases and V by 3 bases; bases with no gene match: 6. CDR1 and CDR2 (germline): SGHRS, YFSETQ. The table came from immunoSEQ multiplex PCR; TCRdb's copy has only in-frame clones and leaves some out. The table has 2,500,000 or so clones, roughly 90% seen once. The study's findings and limits: Expectations were that clonotype sharing among donors would be affected by sequencing depth. The researchers took only blood, and tissue repertoires probably look different. Sorted-subset sequencing, rarefaction showed, was incomplete despite large depth.

Comments on this clone: As yet, its antigen is unknown.

The chain recombines TRBV5-1 with TRBJ2-7, with TRBD1 matching over 8 bases. The sequencing sample was made of naive CD4+ T cells from PBMCs. Subset defined: CD45RA+ positively selected. The clonotype comes from a man between 18 and 29 years old in good health. Some clones in this sample may be carry-over from other donors' samples. The CDR3 loop is CASSSQGVGYEQYF. The CDR3 coding sequence is TGCGCCAGCAGCTCACAGGGGGTAGGGTACGAGCAGTACTTC.